This T cell receptor (beta chain) was captured in a study of control samples from healthy donors and cancer patients. TCRdb's table, derived via immunoSEQ multiplex PCR, lists solely in-frame clones and lacks some. The sample lists tens of thousands of clones, 75% to 90% occurring once. In its sample, this clone was seen once. The TCR originated in a middle-aged man in good health. Input material: blood.

CDR3 in DNA: TGCGCCAGCAGCGTGACCGGACAGGGTCGTGAGCAGTACTTC. Protein: CASSVTGQGREQYF. This chain uses TRBV5-1 with TRBJ2-7, with 8 nucleotides matching TRBD1. The CDR3 is made up of 14 amino acids. Germline CDR1 reads SGHRS; CDR2 reads YFSETQ. After removal of 4 bases from V and 7 bases from J, the junction contained 10 bases not matched to a gene.